This T cell receptor (beta chain) emerged from a study of T-cell memory formation after mild COVID-19. There are 14 residues in the CDR3. V lost 0 bases and J lost 4; bases outside the gene matches: 3. Germline CDR1 is DFQATT and CDR2 is SNEGSKA (reference sequence). One entry per CDR3 protein results from TCRdb running MiXCR on the 5' RACE reads. This repertoire shows 350,000 to 500,000 distinct CDR3 sequences, about 20% found once; its top ten account for 20% to 25%. The receptor was derived from a man younger than 35 who had mild COVID-19 (a few samples of this study predate the infection). Cell type and time point are not known. Sample: PBMCs or a T cell subset sorted from them (not recorded which). The V gene is TRBV20-1, the J gene TRBJ2-3, with 8 nucleotides matching TRBD2. CDR3 nucleotide sequence: TGCAGTGCTAGAGATGGGACTAGTTCAGATACGCAGTATTTT. Amino acid sequence: CSARDGTSSDTQYF.